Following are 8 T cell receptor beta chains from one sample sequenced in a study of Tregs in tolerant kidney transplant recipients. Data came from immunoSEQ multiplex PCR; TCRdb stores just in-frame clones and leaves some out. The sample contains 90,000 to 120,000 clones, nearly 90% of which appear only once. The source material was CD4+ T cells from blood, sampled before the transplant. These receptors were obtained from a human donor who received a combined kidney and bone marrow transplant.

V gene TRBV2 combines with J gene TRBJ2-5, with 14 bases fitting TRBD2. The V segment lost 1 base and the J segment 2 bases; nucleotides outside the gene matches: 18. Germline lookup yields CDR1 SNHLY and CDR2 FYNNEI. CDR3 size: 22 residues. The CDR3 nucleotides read TGTGCCAGCAGTGAAGTTGGGACTAGCGGGGGCAAAAAAACATCGAATCAAGAGACCCAGTACTTC. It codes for CASSEVGTSGGKKTSNQETQYF.

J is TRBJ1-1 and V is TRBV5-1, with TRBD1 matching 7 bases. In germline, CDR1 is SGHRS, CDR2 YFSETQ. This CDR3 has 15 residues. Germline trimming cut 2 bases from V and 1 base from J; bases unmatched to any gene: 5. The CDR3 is CASSLTRDRNTEAFF. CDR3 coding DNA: TGCGCCAGCAGCTTAACCCGGGACAGGAACACTGAAGCTTTCTTT.

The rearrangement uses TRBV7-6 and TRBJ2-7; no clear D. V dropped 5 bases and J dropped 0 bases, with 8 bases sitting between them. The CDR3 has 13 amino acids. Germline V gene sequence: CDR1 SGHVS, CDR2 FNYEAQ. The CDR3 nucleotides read TGTGCCAGCAGCACCCGACACTCCTACGAGCAGTACTTC. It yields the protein CASSTRHSYEQYF.

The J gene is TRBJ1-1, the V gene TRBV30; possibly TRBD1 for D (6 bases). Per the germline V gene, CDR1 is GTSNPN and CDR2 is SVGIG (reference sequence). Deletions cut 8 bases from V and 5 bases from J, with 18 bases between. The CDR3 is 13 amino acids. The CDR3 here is CARDMKEGTEAFF. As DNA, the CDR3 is TGTGCCCGGGACATGAAAGAGGGGACTGAAGCTTTCTTT. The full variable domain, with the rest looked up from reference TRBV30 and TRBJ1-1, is SQTIHQWPATLVQPVGSPLSLECTVEGTSNPNLYWYRQAAGRGLQLLFYSVGIGQISSEVPQNLSASRPQDRQFILSSKKLLLSDSGFYLCARDMKEGTEAFFGQGTRLTVV.

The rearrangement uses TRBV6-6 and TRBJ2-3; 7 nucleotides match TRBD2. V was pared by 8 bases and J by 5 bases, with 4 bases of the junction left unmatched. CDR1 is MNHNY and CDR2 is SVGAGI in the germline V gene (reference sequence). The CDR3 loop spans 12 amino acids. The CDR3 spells CASGGGRDTQYF. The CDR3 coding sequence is TGTGCCAGCGGGGGGGGGAGAGATACGCAGTATTTT.

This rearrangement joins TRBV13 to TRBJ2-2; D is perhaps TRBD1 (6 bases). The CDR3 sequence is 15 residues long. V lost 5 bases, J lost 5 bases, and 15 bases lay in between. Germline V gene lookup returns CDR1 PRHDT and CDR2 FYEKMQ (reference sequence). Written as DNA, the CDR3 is TGTGCCAGCAGCCCACTGGGGACACTAACCGGGGAGCTGTTTTTT. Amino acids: CASSPLGTLTGELFF.

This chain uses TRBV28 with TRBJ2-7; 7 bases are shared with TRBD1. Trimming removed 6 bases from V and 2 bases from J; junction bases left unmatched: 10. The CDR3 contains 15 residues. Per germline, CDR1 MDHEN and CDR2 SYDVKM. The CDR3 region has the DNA TGTGCCAGCAGCCCCCCCGACAGGGCGGCCTACGAGCAGTACTTC. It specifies CASSPPDRAAYEQYF.

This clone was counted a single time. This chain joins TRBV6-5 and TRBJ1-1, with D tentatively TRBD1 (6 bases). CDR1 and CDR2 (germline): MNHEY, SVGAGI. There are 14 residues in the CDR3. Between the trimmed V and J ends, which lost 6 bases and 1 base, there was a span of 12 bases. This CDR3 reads CASSSTGRNTEAFF. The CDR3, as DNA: TGTGCCAGCAGCAGTACAGGGAGGAACACTGAAGCTTTCTTT.